The TCR beta chain described here comes from a study of T-cell memory formation after mild COVID-19. The V and J ends lost 2 bases and 5 bases, in that order; junction bases with no gene match: 9. CDR1 is SGHRS and CDR2 is YFSETQ in the germline V gene. The CDR3 is 15 amino acids. Overall study results and limits: Several responding clones turned up in pre-infection memory, indicating that cross-reactive memory may have taken part. Among clones peaking at day 37 in the second wave, SARS-CoV-2 specificity remained unconfirmed.

It was 5'RACE with constant-segment primers that produced the TCR alpha and TCR beta cDNA libraries, which carried sample barcodes and UMIs. TCRdb reanalysed the 5' RACE reads using MiXCR and keeps one entry per CDR3 protein. The table shows more than 400,000 distinct CDR3 sequences, with roughly 18% occurring only once. With respect to this clonotype: Its target is not known.

Sequenced material: PBMCs or a T cell subset sorted from them (not recorded which). This chain links TRBV5-1 with TRBJ2-5, with 7 bases aligning to TRBD2. The TCR was taken from an adult woman who had mild COVID-19 (a few samples of this study predate the infection). Cell type and time point are not known. CDR3 DNA sequence: TGCGCCAGCAGCTTCGAGCGGGGCGGGGGTGAGACCCAGTACTTC. The encoded protein is CASSFERGGGETQYF.